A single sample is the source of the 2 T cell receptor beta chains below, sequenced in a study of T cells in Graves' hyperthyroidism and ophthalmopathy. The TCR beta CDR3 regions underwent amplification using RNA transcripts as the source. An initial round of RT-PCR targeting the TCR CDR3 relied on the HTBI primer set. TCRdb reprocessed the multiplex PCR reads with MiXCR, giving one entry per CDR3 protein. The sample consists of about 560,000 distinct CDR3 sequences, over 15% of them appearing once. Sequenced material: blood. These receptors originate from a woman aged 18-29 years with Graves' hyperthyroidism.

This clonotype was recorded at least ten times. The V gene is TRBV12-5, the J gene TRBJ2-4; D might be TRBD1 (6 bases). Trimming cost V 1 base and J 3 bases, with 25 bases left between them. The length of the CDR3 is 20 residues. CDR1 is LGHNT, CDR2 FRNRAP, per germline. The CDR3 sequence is CASGLAHKNTTGTGKNIQYF. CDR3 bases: TGTGCTAGTGGTTTGGCCCACAAAAACACCACAGGGACCGGCAAAAACATTCAGTACTTC.

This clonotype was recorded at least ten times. CDR3 loop: CASSPLWGFKAETQYF. The CDR3 DNA reads as TGTGCCAGCAGCCCCCTGTGGGGTTTCAAGGCGGAGACCCAGTACTTC. This rearrangement joins TRBV6-1 to TRBJ2-5; no firm D call. Germline CDR1 is MNHNS and CDR2 is SASEGT. V dropped 6 bases and J dropped 5 bases, with 22 bases sitting between them. This CDR3 spans 16 amino acids.